The T cell receptor (beta chain) described here comes from a study of radiation and T cells in renal cell carcinoma (dated by TCRdb to about 2020). Some background on the complete study: The samples were drawn from a clinical trial, where primary renal cell carcinomas were treated with 15 Gy of stereotactic body radiation therapy and then removed by nephrectomy 4 weeks afterward. In total, 53 samples underwent TCR beta sequencing: some 26 tumors plus 27 peripheral blood samples. Across all 50 or so samples, 4 million or so unique CDR3 nucleotide sequences encoding about 2.4 million unique CDR3 amino acid sequences were identified. On the study overall, not on this receptor specifically: An increase in top tumor clonotypes in blood was observed from baseline to 2 weeks post-radiation, followed by contraction by 4 weeks, which was taken to suggest transient expansion of tumor-resident clones. Effects of radiation dose or scheduling on the TCR repertoire could not be addressed with the single-armed trial design. Dynamics of the blood repertoire were not tracked past 4 weeks after treatment. Because pretreatment tumor biopsies were not available, the study could not determine whether clonotypes were already present within the tumor at baseline.

The time point label here, explained by the study, means: baseline pretreatment blood. In the paper's terms, the treatment or condition label means: 15 Gy SBRT to primary tumor, nephrectomy 4 weeks later. To follow tumor-enriched clonotypes, peripheral blood was collected serially from radiation-treated patients at baseline and again at 2 weeks and 4 weeks after SBRT. Every patient had renal cell carcinoma of clear cell pathology. Genomic DNA for TCR sequencing was prepared using the QIAamp DNA Blood Mini Kit (Qiagen). The analyses included just those samples that passed every quality control check. From a lookup of the germline V gene, CDR1 and CDR2 are SGHRS and YFSETQ. The junction carries 10 bases between V and J, which are trimmed by 3 bases and 3 bases respectively. The CDR3 starts with the cysteine, ends with the phenylalanine, and has 13 residues. The read is trimmed to its CDR3 DNA, 39 bases read in frame from base 1.

TCR beta libraries were generated from genomic DNA with the immunoSEQ kit, following the manufacturer's recommendations. To prepare the libraries, a first multiplex PCR with proprietary primers was run, followed by a second PCR that added unique barcodes, and a bead cleanup was done after each round. A positive control reaction and a negative control reaction, both provided in the kit, were run with every batch of samples. The final libraries were assessed on an Agilent 4200 TapeStation D1000 ScreenTape, pooled by volume, and quantified by qPCR. Sequencing was performed on an Illumina NextSeq500 with a MidOutput 150-cycle cartridge, and 156 Read1 and 15 Index1 cycles were run with kit custom primers. The pooled library was loaded at around 1 pM with around 20% PhiX control spiked in. Per the authors' processing: Vendor-processed data were analyzed in R, and a clonotype was defined as all T cells sharing the same CDR3 nucleotide sequence. For clone abundance analyses, frequencies were normalized to the 10,000 most abundant clones in each sample. Public T cell clones, averaging fewer than five per sample, were removed before analysis. A difference in abundance of at least 32-fold between compartments was used to define tumor-enriched and baseline blood-enriched clonotypes. A beta-binomial differential abundance model was used to identify clonotypes that expanded or contracted between blood time points. Tumor-blood repertoire similarity was measured with the Baroni-Urbani and Buser coefficient, and group comparisons used two-tailed Wilcoxon tests in R. The source is immuneACCESS, and TCRdb retained only in-frame sequences with V and J called. Part of the clones is not carried over; for the studies checked, unresolved V genes explain less than half of this, and the remainder is unexplained. That table is the source of V, J and clone size, and D and trimming were worked out from the DNA. The table for this sample lists around 46,000 clones; 75% to 85% of them were counted only once. The top ten clonotypes cover 31% of the sample.

Comments on this clone: Its antigen has not been determined. No clone much larger than this one lies a single base away; base qualities are absent.

This material consisted of blood, taken from a patient whose treatment included radiotherapy and nephrectomy. This TCR was sampled from a woman between 65 and 79 years old with renal cell carcinoma. The rearranged chain carries TRBV5-1 and TRBJ2-7, with a tentative D gene TRBD1 over 7 matching bases. The DNA sequence reads TGCGCCAGCAGCTCGGGGGACAGCTACGAGCAGTACTTC. It encodes CASSSGDSYEQYF.